By sample share, the clone carrying this T cell receptor beta chain is medium-sized. Its antigen is unknown. The sample originates from a study of vaccination and CD4 T cells after COVID-19. Study summary: Subjects got two shots of BNT162b2 or mRNA-1273 vaccine. Diagnosis preceded the drawing of post-COVID samples by a median roughly 96 days (range 35 to 161). Post-vaccine sampling followed dose two by a median approximately 74 days (range 14 to 241). The stimulus for the cells was overlapping spike peptides derived from SARS-CoV-2, HCoV-NL63, HCoV-OC43 and HCoV-229E.

The study sequenced cultured CD4+ T cell DNA using the Oncomine TCR Beta short-read assay. TCRdb passed the PCR reads through MiXCR, listing each CDR3 protein once. The repertoire holds around 13,000 distinct CDR3 sequences, roughly 72% seen once, with around 7.8% in the top ten. V shed 3 bases, J shed 11 bases, and the junction held 1 base outside the gene matches. This CDR3 has 11 amino acids. The sample's treatment: 10-day PBMC culture with coronavirus spike peptide pools or control peptides (ViraFEST assay). The TCR originated in a human donor who received a COVID-19 vaccine. The rearrangement joins TRBV12-3 or TRBV12-4 to TRBJ2-7; 10 positions agree with TRBD2. The sequenced sample was CD4+ T cells from blood, cultured in vitro, obtained after SARS-CoV-2 vaccination. The CDR3 reads CASSLGTSEYF. The CDR3 DNA reads as TGTGCCAGCAGTTTGGGGACTAGCGAGTACTTC.